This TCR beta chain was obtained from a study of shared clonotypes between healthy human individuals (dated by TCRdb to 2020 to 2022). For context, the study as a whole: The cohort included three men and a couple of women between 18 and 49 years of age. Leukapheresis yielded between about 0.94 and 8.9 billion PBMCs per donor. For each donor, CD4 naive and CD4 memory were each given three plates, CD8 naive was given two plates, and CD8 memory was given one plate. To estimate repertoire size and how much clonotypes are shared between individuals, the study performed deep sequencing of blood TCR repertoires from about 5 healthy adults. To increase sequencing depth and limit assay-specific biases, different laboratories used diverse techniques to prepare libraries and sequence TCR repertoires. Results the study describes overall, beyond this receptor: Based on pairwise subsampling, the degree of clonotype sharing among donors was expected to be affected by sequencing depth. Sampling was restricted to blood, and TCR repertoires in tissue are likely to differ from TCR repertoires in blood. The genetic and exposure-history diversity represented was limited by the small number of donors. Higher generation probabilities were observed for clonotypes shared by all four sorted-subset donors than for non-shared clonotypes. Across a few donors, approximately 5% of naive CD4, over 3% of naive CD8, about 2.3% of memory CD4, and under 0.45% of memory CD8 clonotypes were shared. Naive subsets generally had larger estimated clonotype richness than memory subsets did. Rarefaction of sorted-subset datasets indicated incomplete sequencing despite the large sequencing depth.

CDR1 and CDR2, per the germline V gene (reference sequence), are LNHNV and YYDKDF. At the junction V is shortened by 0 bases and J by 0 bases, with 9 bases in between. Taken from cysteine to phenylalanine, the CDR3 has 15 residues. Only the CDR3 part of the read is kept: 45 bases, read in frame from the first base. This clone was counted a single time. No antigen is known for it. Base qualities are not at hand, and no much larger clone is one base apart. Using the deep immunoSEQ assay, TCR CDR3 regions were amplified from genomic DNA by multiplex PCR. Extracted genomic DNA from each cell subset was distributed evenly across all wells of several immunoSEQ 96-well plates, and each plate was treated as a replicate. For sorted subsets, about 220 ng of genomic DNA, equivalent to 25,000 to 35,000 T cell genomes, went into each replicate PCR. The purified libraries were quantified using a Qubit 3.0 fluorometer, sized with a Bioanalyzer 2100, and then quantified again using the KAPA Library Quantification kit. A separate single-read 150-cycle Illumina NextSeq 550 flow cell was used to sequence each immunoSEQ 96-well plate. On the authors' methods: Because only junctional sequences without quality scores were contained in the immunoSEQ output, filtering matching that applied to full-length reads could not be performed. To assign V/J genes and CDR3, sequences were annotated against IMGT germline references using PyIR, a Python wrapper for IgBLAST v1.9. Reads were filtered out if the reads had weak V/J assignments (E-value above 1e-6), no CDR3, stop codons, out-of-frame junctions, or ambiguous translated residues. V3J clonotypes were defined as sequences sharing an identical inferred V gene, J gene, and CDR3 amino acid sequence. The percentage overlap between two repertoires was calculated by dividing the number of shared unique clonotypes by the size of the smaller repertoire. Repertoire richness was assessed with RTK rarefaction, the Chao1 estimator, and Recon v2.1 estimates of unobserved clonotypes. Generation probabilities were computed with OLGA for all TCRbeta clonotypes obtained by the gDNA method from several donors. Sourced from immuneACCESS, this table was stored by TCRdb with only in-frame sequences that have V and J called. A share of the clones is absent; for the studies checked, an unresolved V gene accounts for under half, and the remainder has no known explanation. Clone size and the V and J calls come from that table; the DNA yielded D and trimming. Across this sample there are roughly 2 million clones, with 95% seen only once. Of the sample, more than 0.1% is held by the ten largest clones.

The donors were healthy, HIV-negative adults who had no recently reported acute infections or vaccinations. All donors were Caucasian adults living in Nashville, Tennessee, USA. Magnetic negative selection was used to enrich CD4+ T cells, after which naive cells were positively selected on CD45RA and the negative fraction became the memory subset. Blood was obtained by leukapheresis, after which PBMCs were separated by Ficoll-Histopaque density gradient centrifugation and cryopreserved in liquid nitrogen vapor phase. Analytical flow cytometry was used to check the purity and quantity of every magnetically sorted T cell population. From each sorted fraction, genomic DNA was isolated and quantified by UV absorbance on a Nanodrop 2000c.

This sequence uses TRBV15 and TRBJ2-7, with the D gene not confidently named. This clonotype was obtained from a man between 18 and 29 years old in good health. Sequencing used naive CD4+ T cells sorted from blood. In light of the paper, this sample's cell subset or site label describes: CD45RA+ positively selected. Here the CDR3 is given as CATSRDSGRSYEQYF. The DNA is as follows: TGTGCCACCAGCAGAGATTCCGGCCGCTCCTACGAGCAGTACTTC.